This section outlines one T cell receptor (beta chain) sequence together with its context. What it binds is unknown. V lost 2 bases, J lost 5 bases, and 9 bases lay in between. This CDR3 is built from 13 residues. The germline CDR1 and CDR2 sequences are SGHDN and FVKESK. The sample comes from a study of T cell responses to AZD1222 COVID-19 vaccine. Points from the study as a whole: Two AZD1222 doses significantly raised spike-specific TCR breadth and depth over controls. Among the donors, most were white British and more were female, and clonal diversity was possibly underestimated. Baseline serology detected seropositivity in only six AZD1222 recipients.

Profiling relied on immunoSEQ multiplex PCR, and the TCRdb table lists in-frame clones only, not all of them. The sample holds 100,000 to 150,000 clones; approximately 90% are singletons and the top ten take about 3%. Pooled in the analysis were second doses at about 4 or about 12 weeks. Sequenced here: peripheral blood, sampled 28 days after the second AZD1222 dose. This clonotype was obtained from an adult who received the AZD1222 COVID-19 vaccine. The chain recombines TRBV14 with TRBJ1-2, with D unclear. CDR3 DNA: TGTGCCAGCAGCCAAACAGATCATTATGGCTACACCTTC. This gives the protein CASSQTDHYGYTF.